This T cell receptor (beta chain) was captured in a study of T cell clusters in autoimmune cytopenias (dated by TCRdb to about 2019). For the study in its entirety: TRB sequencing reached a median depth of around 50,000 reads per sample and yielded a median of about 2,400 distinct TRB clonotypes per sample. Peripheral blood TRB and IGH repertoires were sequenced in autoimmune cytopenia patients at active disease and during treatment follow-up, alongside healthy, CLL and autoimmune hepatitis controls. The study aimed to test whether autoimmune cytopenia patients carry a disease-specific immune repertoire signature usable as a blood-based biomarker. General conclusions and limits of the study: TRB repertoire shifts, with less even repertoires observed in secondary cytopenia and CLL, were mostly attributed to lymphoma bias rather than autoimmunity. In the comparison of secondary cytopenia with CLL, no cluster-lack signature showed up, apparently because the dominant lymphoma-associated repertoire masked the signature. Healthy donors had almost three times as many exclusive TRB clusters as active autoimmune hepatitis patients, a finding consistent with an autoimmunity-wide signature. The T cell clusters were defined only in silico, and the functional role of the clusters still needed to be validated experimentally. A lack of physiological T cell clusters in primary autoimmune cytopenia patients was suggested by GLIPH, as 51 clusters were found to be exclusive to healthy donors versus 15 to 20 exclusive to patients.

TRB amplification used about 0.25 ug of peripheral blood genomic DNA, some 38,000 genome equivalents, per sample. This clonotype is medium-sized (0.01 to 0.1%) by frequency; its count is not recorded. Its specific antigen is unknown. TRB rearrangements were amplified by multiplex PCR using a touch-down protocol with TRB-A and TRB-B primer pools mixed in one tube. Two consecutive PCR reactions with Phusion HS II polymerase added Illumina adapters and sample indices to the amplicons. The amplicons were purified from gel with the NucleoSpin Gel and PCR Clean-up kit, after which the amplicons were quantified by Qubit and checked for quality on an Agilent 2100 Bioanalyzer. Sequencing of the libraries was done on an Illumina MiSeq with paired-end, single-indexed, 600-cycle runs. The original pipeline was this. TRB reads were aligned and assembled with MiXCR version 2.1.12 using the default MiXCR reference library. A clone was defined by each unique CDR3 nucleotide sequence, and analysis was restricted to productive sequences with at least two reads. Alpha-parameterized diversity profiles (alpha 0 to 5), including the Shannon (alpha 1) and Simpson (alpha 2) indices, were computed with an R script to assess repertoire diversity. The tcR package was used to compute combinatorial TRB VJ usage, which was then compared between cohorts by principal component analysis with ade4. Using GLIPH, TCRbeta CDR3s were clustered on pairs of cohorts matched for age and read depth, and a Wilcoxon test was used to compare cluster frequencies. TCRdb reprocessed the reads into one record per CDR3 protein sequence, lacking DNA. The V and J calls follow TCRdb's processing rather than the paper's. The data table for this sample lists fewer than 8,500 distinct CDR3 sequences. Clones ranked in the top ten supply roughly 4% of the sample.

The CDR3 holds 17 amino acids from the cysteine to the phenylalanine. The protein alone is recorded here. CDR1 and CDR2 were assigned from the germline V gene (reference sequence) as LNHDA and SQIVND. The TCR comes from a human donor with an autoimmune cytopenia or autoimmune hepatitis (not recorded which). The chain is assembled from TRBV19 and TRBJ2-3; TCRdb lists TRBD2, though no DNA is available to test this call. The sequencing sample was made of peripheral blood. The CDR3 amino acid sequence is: CASSFLAGGRGTDTQYF.